The rows below give T cell receptor beta chains drawn from one sample of a study of T cell repertoires in cytomegalovirus infection. TCRdb re-called the reads through MiXCR, storing one row per CDR3 protein. This table holds under 200,000 distinct CDR3 sequences, roughly 9% found once. The sequenced sample consisted of PBMCs. The receptors stem from a human donor in good health (CMV status not recorded). Some clones in this sample may be carry-over from other donors' samples. The CDR3 runs from the conserved cysteine through the conserved F or W. The order of the fields is CDR3 length, D gene, V gene, J gene, clone size, CDR3 protein, CDR3 DNA. The D gene is left open where the match is weak. The size entry gives how often the clone was seen (once, few, many) or a class if it is expanded.

cdr3_length: 15
d_call: TRBD1
v_call: TRBV12-3/TRBV12-4
j_call: TRBJ2-7
clone_size: many
cdr3_aa: CASSFLFRGSGEQYF
cdr3_nt: TGTGCCAGCAGTTTTTTATTCAGGGGGTCGGGCGAGCAGTACTTC

cdr3_length: 16
d_call: TRBD1
v_call: TRBV7-9
j_call: TRBJ2-3
clone_size: many
cdr3_aa: CASSLADRGLIHTQYF
cdr3_nt: TGTGCCAGCAGCTTAGCAGACAGGGGGCTTATTCATACGCAGTATTTT

cdr3_length: 15
d_call: TRBD2
v_call: TRBV6-5
j_call: TRBJ2-2
clone_size: many
cdr3_aa: CASRVGGSNTGELFF
cdr3_nt: TGTGCCAGCAGGGTGGGAGGGTCGAACACCGGGGAGCTGTTTTTT